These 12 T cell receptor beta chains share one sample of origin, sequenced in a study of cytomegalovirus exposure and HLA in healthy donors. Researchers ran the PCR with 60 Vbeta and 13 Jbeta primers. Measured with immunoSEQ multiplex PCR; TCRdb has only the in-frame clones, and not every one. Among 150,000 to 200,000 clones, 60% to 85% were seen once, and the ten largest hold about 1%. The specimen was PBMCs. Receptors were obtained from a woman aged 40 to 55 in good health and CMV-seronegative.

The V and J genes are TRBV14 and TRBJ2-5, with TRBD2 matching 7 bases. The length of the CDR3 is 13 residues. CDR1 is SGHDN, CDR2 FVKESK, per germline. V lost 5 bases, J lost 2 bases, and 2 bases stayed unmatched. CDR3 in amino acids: CASSGRGQETQYF. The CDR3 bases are TGTGCCAGCAGCGGGAGGGGACAAGAGACCCAGTACTTC.

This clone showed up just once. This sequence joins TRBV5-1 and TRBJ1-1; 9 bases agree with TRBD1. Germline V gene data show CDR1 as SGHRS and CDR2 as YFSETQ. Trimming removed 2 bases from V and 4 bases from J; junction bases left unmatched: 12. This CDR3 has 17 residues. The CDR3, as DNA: TGCGCCAGCAGCTTAACAACAGGGGGCCCTGGGTTCACTGAAGCTTTCTTT. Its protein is CASSLTTGGPGFTEAFF. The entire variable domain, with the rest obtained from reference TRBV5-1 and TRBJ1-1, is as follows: KAGVTQTPRYLIKTRGQQVTLSCSPISGHRSVSWYQQTPGQGLQFLFEYFSETQRNKGNFPGRFSGRQFSNSRSEMNVSTLELGDSALYLCASSLTTGGPGFTEAFFGQGTRLTVV.

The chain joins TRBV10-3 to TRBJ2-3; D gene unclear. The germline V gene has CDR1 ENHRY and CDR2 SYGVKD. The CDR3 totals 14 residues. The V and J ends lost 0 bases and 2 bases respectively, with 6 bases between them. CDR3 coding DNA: TGTGCCATCAGTGAGTCCGGAGACACAGATACGCAGTATTTT. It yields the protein CAISESGDTDTQYF.

CDR3 loop: CASSPSPGTAKNIQYF. For the CDR3, the DNA is TGTGCCAGTAGCCCCAGTCCGGGGACTGCCAAAAACATTCAGTACTTC. V and J are TRBV19 and TRBJ2-4, with a tentative D call TRBD2 (6 bases). With 6 bases removed from V and 1 base from J, the gap between germline ends came to 16 bases. The CDR3 extends over 16 amino acids. Germline loops: CDR1 LNHDA, CDR2 SQIVND (reference sequence). The complete variable domain, with remaining parts taken from reference TRBV19 and TRBJ2-4, reads DGGITQSPKYLFRKEGQNVTLSCEQNLNHDAMYWYRQDPGQGLRLIYYSQIVNDFQKGDIAEGYSVSREKKESFPLTVTSAQKNPTAFYLCASSPSPGTAKNIQYFGAGTRLSVL.

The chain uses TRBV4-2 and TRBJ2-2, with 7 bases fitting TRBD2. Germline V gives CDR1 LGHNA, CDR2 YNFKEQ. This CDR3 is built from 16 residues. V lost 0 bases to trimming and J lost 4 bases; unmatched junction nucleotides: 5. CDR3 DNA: TGTGCCAGCAGCCAAGATACAGCGGGATCCACCGGGGAGCTGTTTTTT. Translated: CASSQDTAGSTGELFF.

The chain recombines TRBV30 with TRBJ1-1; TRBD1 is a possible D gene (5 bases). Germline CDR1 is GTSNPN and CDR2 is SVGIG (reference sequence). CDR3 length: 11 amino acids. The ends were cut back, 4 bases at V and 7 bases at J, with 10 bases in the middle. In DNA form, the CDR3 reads TGTGCCTGGACCCTTGACAGTGAAGCTTTCTTT. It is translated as CAWTLDSEAFF.

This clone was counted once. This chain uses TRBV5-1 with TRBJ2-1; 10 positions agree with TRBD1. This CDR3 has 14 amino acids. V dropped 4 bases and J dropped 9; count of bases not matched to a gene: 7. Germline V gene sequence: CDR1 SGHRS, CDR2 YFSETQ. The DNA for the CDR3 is TGCGCCAGCAGCAGGGACAGGGGTCTAAGTGAGCAGTTCTTC. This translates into CASSRDRGLSEQFF.

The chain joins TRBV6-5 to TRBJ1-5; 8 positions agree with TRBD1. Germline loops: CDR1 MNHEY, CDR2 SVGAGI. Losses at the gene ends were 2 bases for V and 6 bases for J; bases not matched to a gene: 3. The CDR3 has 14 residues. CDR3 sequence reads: CASSYAGGGQPQHF. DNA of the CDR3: TGTGCCAGCAGTTACGCAGGGGGCGGTCAGCCCCAGCATTTT.

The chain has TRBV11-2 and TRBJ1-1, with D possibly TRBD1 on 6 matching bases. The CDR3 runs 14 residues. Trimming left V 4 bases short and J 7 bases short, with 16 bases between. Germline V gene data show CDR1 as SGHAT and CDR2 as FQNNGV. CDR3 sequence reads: CASSYSGTRGEAFF. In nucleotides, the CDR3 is TGTGCCAGCAGCTACTCCGGGACAAGGGGTGAAGCTTTCTTT.

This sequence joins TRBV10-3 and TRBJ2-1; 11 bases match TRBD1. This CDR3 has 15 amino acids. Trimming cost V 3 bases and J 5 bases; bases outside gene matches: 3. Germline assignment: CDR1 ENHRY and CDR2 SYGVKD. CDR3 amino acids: CAISDGQGANNEQFF. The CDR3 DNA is TGTGCCATCAGTGATGGACAGGGGGCGAACAATGAGCAGTTCTTC.

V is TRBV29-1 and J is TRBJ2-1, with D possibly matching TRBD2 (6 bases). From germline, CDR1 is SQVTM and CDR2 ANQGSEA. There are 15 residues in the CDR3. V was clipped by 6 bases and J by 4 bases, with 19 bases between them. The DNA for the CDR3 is TGCAGCGTGAAGGCGGCGGGGTCTGCTTACAATGAGCAGTTCTTC. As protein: CSVKAAGSAYNEQFF.

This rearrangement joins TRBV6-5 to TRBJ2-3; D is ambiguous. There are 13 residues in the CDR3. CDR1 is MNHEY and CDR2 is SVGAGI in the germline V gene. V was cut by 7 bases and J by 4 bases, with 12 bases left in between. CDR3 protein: CASNSRFPDTQYF. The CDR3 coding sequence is TGTGCCAGCAATTCTAGGTTTCCAGATACGCAGTATTTT.